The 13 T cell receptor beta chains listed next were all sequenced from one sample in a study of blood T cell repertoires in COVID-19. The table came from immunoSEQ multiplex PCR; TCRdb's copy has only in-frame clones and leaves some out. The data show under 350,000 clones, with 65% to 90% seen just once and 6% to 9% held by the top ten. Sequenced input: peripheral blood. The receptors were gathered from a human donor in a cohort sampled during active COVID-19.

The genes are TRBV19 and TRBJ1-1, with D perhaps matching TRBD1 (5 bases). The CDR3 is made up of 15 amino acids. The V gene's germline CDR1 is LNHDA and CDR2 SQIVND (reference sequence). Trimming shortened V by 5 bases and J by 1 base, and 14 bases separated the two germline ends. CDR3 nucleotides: TGTGCCAGTAGTCCCCTCAGGGTCGCGAACACTGAAGCTTTCTTT. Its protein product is CASSPLRVANTEAFF.

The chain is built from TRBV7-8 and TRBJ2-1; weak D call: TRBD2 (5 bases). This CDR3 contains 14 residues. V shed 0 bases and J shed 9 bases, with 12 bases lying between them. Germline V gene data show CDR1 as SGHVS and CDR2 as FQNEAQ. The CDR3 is CASSLALAGGEQFF. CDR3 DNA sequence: TGTGCCAGCAGCTTAGCCCTAGCAGGAGGTGAGCAGTTCTTC.

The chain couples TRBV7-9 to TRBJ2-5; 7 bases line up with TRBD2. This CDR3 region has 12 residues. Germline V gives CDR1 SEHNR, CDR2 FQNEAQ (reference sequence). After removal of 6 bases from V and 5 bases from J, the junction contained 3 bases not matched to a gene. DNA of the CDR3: TGTGCCAGCAGGGGAGGGCGGGAGACCCAGTACTTC. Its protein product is CASRGGRETQYF.

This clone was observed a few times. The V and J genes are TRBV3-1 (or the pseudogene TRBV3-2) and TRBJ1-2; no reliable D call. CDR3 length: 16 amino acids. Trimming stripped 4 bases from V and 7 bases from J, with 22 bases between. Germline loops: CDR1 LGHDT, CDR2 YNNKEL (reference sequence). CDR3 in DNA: TGTGCCAGCAGCCTCCTCAGGACGGGGAGGAGTTTTGGCTACACCTTC. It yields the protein CASSLLRTGRSFGYTF.

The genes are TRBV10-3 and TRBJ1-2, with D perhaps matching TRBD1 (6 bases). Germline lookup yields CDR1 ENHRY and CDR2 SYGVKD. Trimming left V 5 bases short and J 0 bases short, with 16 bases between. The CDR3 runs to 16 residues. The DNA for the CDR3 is TGTGCCATCAGTAAATGGACGGGGGGCTCTAACTATGGCTACACCTTC. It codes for CAISKWTGGSNYGYTF.

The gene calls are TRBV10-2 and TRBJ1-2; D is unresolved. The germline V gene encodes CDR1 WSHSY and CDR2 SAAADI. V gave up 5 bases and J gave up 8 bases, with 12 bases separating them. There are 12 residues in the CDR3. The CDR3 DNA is TGCGCCAGCAGTCTGGATCGAGGGGGCTACACCTTC. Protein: CASSLDRGGYTF.

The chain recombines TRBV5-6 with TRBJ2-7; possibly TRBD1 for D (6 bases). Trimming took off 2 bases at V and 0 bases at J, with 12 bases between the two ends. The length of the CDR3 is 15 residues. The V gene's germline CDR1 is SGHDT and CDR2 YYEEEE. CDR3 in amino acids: CASSLPQGNSYEQYF. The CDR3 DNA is TGTGCCAGCAGCTTACCACAGGGAAACTCCTACGAGCAGTACTTC. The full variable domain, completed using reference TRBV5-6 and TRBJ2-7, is DAGVTQSPTHLIKTRGQQVTLRCSPKSGHDTVSWYQQALGQGPQFIFQYYEEEERQRGNFPDRFSGHQFPNYSSELNVNALLLGDSALYLCASSLPQGNSYEQYFGPGTRLTVT.

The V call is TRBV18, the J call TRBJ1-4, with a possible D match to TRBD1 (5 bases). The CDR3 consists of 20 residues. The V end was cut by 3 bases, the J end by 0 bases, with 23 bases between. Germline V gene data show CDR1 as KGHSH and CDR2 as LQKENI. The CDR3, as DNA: TGTGCCAGCTCACCCCTTCCAACAGGTTCAAAACTTGCAACTAATGAAAAACTGTTTTTT. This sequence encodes CASSPLPTGSKLATNEKLFF.

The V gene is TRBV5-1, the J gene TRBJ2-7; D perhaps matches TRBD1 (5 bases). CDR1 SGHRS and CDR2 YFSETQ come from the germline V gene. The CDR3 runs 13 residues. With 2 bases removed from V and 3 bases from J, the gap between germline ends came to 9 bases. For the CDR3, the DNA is TGCGCCAGCAGCTTCTCAGGGATCTACGAGCAGTACTTC. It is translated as CASSFSGIYEQYF.

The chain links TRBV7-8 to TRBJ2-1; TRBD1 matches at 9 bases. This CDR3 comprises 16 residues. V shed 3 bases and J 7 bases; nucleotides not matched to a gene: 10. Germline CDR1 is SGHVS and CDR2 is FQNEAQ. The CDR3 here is CASSFSRDRDENEQFF. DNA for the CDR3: TGTGCCAGCAGCTTCAGCCGGGACAGGGATGAGAATGAGCAGTTCTTC. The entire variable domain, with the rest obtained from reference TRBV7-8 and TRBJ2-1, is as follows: GAGVSQSPRYKVAKRGQDVALRCDPISGHVSLFWYQQALGQGPEFLTYFQNEAQLDKSGLPSDRFFAERPEGSVSTLKIQRTQQEDSAVYLCASSFSRDRDENEQFFGPGTRLTVL.

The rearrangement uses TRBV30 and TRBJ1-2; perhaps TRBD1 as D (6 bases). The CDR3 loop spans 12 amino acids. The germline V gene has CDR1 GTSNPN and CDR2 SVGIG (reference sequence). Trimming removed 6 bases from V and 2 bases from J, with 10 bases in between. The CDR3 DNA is TGTGCCTGCCCCGGACAGAACTATGGCTACACCTTC. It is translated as CACPGQNYGYTF.

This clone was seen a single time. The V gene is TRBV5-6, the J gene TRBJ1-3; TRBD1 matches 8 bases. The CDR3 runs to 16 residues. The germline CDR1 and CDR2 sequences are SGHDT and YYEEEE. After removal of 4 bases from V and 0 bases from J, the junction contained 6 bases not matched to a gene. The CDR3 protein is CASSLTGVDSGNTIYF. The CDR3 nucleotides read TGTGCCAGCAGCCTGACAGGGGTCGACTCTGGAAACACCATATATTTT.

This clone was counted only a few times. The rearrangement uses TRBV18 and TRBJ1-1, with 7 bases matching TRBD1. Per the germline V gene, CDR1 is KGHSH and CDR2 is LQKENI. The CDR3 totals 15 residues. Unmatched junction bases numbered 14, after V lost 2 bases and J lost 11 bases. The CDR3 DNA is TGTGCCAGCTCACCAGACCTAGCAGGGGGAAAGGGGGCTTTCTTT. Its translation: CASSPDLAGGKGAFF.